A selection of T cell receptor beta chains follows, all from one sample in a study of response to subunit inactivated influenza vaccine. MiXCR was run by TCRdb on the RT-PCR reads, yielding one entry per CDR3 protein. The sample includes around 540,000 distinct CDR3 sequences, over 9.5% of them seen just once. Sequenced here: PBMCs from blood, sampled on the day of vaccination. The receptors derive from a man between 45 and 60 years old who received an inactivated influenza vaccine. Both conserved end residues are part of each CDR3. The D gene is left open where the match is weak. Clone sizes are given selectively: once, few, many, or a class where the clone is expanded.

clone size: -; D gene: TRBD1; J gene: TRBJ2-1; V gene: TRBV24-1; CDR3 protein: CATSDSLGTGSYNEQFF; CDR3 DNA: TGTGCCACCAGTGACTCACTGGGGACAGGCTCCTACAATGAGCAGTTCTTC
clone size: few; D gene: -; J gene: TRBJ1-2; V gene: TRBV6-1; CDR3 protein: CASRGPPRSNYGYTF; CDR3 DNA: TGTGCCAGCAGAGGACCGCCACGGTCTAACTATGGCTACACCTTC
clone size: -; D gene: -; J gene: TRBJ2-1; V gene: TRBV5-6; CDR3 protein: CASSLAAREQFF; CDR3 DNA: TGTGCCAGCAGCTTGGCGGCTAGGGAGCAGTTCTTC
clone size: few; D gene: -; J gene: TRBJ2-5; V gene: TRBV29-1; CDR3 protein: CSVTLQGRAQETQYF; CDR3 DNA: TGCAGCGTTACTCTACAGGGGAGGGCCCAAGAGACCCAGTACTTC
clone size: many; D gene: -; J gene: TRBJ2-1; V gene: TRBV3-1; CDR3 protein: CASSPHPWGRRYPEQFF; CDR3 DNA: TGTGCCAGCAGCCCCCACCCTTGGGGTCGGAGGTATCCTGAGCAGTTCTTC
clone size: -; D gene: -; J gene: TRBJ2-3; V gene: TRBV15; CDR3 protein: CATLPRPQYF; CDR3 DNA: TGTGCCACTCTGCCCCGGCCGCAGTATTTT
clone size: -; D gene: -; J gene: TRBJ2-3; V gene: TRBV7-8; CDR3 protein: CASSTLVGGRDTQYF; CDR3 DNA: TGTGCCAGCAGCACCCTGGTGGGCGGCAGAGATACGCAGTATTTT
clone size: few; D gene: TRBD2; J gene: TRBJ2-1; V gene: TRBV20-1; CDR3 protein: CSASTGTSRYNEQFF; CDR3 DNA: TGCAGTGCTAGCACCGGGACTAGCAGGTACAATGAGCAGTTCTTC
clone size: -; D gene: TRBD1; J gene: TRBJ2-3; V gene: TRBV5-1; CDR3 protein: CASNQGARTDTQYF; CDR3 DNA: TGCGCCAGCAATCAGGGGGCACGTACAGATACGCAGTATTTT
clone size: few; D gene: -; J gene: TRBJ2-6; V gene: TRBV5-1; CDR3 protein: CASSVFGIQSLSGANVLTF; CDR3 DNA: TGCGCCAGCAGCGTGTTTGGAATCCAGTCTCTCTCTGGGGCCAACGTCCTGACTTTC
clone size: few; D gene: -; J gene: TRBJ1-2; V gene: TRBV6-6; CDR3 protein: CASSYGGPDGYTF; CDR3 DNA: TGTGCCAGCAGTTACGGGGGCCCCGATGGCTACACCTTC
clone size: few; D gene: TRBD1; J gene: TRBJ2-7; V gene: TRBV12-3/TRBV12-4; CDR3 protein: CASSLEMGQQYEQYF; CDR3 DNA: TGTGCCAGCAGTTTAGAAATGGGACAGCAATACGAGCAGTACTTC
clone size: many; D gene: TRBD1; J gene: TRBJ2-3; V gene: TRBV5-1; CDR3 protein: CASSFLLGQGRTDTQYF; CDR3 DNA: TGCGCCAGCAGCTTCCTCCTTGGACAGGGACGCACAGATACGCAGTATTTT
clone size: few; D gene: -; J gene: TRBJ1-4; V gene: TRBV7-2; CDR3 protein: CASSTLGSGGEKLFF; CDR3 DNA: TGTGCCAGCAGCACTCTAGGGTCCGGAGGAGAAAAACTGTTTTTT
clone size: -; D gene: TRBD1; J gene: TRBJ1-6; V gene: TRBV4-3; CDR3 protein: CASSITGADSPLHF; CDR3 DNA: TGCGCCAGCAGCATTACAGGGGCGGATTCACCCCTCCACTTT
clone size: many; D gene: TRBD2; J gene: TRBJ2-1; V gene: TRBV7-9; CDR3 protein: CASSLGAGSYNEQFF; CDR3 DNA: TGTGCCAGCAGCTTGGGAGCGGGATCCTACAATGAGCAGTTCTTC
clone size: -; D gene: -; J gene: TRBJ2-7; V gene: TRBV20-1; CDR3 protein: CSASDTSRSYEQYF; CDR3 DNA: TGCAGTGCTAGCGACACTAGCCGGTCCTACGAGCAGTACTTC
clone size: -; D gene: -; J gene: TRBJ2-5; V gene: TRBV19; CDR3 protein: CASSIDWDGETQYF; CDR3 DNA: TGTGCCAGTAGTATCGACTGGGATGGGGAGACCCAGTACTTC
clone size: -; D gene: -; J gene: TRBJ2-1; V gene: TRBV5-5; CDR3 protein: CASSLKPPNNYNEQFF; CDR3 DNA: TGTGCCAGCAGCTTAAAGCCACCCAATAATTACAATGAGCAGTTCTTC
clone size: few; D gene: TRBD1; J gene: TRBJ2-2; V gene: TRBV9; CDR3 protein: CASNRQGTGELFF; CDR3 DNA: TGTGCCAGCAATCGACAGGGTACCGGGGAGCTGTTTTTT
clone size: -; D gene: -; J gene: TRBJ2-1; V gene: TRBV5-1; CDR3 protein: CASSFNAETWTDGQFF; CDR3 DNA: TGCGCCAGCAGCTTCAACGCCGAAACCTGGACCGATGGGCAGTTCTTC
clone size: many; D gene: -; J gene: TRBJ2-3; V gene: TRBV28; CDR3 protein: CASSLTGRAASTDTQYF; CDR3 DNA: TGTGCCAGCAGTTTAACCGGTAGGGCAGCCTCCACAGATACGCAGTATTTT
clone size: many; D gene: TRBD2; J gene: TRBJ2-3; V gene: TRBV7-8; CDR3 protein: CASSSPSGVSTDTQYF; CDR3 DNA: TGTGCCAGCAGCTCTCCTAGCGGGGTTAGCACAGATACGCAGTATTTT
clone size: many; D gene: -; J gene: TRBJ2-7; V gene: TRBV7-8; CDR3 protein: CASSPRGSYEQYF; CDR3 DNA: TGTGCCAGCAGCCCCAGGGGATCCTACGAGCAGTACTTC
clone size: -; D gene: -; J gene: TRBJ2-4; V gene: TRBV21-1; CDR3 protein: CASSPFRGGGRLSSAKNIQYF; CDR3 DNA: TGTGCCAGCAGCCCTTTCCGAGGAGGGGGGAGGTTATCGTCGGCCAAAAACATTCAGTACTTC
clone size: many; D gene: TRBD1; J gene: TRBJ1-2; V gene: TRBV6-5; CDR3 protein: CASSYFSGQGLRGGYTF; CDR3 DNA: TGTGCCAGCAGTTACTTCTCGGGACAGGGATTGCGGGGCGGCTACACCTTC
clone size: -; D gene: TRBD1; J gene: TRBJ2-5; V gene: TRBV28; CDR3 protein: CASSFPRQGNLQETQYF; CDR3 DNA: TGTGCCAGCAGTTTTCCTAGACAGGGAAATCTCCAAGAGACCCAGTACTTC
clone size: few; D gene: -; J gene: TRBJ2-5; V gene: TRBV28; CDR3 protein: CASTLGWLRITEETQYF; CDR3 DNA: TGTGCCAGCACCCTTGGGTGGTTACGGATAACCGAGGAGACCCAGTACTTC
clone size: -; D gene: -; J gene: TRBJ2-6; V gene: TRBV20-1; CDR3 protein: CSASYSGANVLTF; CDR3 DNA: TGCAGTGCTTCATACTCCGGGGCCAACGTCCTGACTTTC
clone size: -; D gene: -; J gene: TRBJ1-2; V gene: TRBV7-2; CDR3 protein: CASSLALREGGYTF; CDR3 DNA: TGTGCCAGCAGCTTAGCCCTCCGGGAGGGGGGCTACACCTTC
clone size: -; D gene: -; J gene: TRBJ1-2; V gene: TRBV12-3/TRBV12-4; CDR3 protein: CASSFGQTNYGYTF; CDR3 DNA: TGTGCCAGCAGTTTCGGACAGACAAACTATGGCTACACCTTC
clone size: few; D gene: -; J gene: TRBJ2-3; V gene: TRBV9; CDR3 protein: CASSVQPGAHTDTQYF; CDR3 DNA: TGTGCCAGCAGCGTACAACCTGGAGCGCACACAGATACGCAGTATTTT
clone size: -; D gene: -; J gene: TRBJ2-1; V gene: TRBV6-1; CDR3 protein: CASSAQDGGRMNEQFF; CDR3 DNA: TGTGCCAGCAGCGCTCAGGACGGGGGGCGCATGAATGAGCAGTTCTTC
clone size: -; D gene: -; J gene: TRBJ1-2; V gene: TRBV10-3; CDR3 protein: CAIKTGGYTF; CDR3 DNA: TGTGCCATCAAGACAGGTGGCTACACCTTC
clone size: -; D gene: TRBD1; J gene: TRBJ1-3; V gene: TRBV28; CDR3 protein: CATKTGGSGNTIYF; CDR3 DNA: TGTGCCACGAAAACAGGGGGCTCTGGAAACACCATATATTTT
clone size: -; D gene: -; J gene: TRBJ2-1; V gene: TRBV6-4; CDR3 protein: CASSDLMTTRVGEQFF; CDR3 DNA: TGTGCCAGCAGTGACTTAATGACGACGAGGGTTGGTGAGCAGTTCTTC
clone size: many; D gene: TRBD1; J gene: TRBJ2-7; V gene: TRBV7-9; CDR3 protein: CASSPDRGSSYEQYF; CDR3 DNA: TGTGCCAGCAGTCCGGACAGGGGGTCCTCCTACGAGCAGTACTTC
clone size: -; D gene: -; J gene: TRBJ2-7; V gene: TRBV30; CDR3 protein: CAWSKQGPYEQYF; CDR3 DNA: TGTGCCTGGAGTAAACAGGGCCCCTACGAGCAGTACTTC
clone size: many; D gene: -; J gene: TRBJ2-1; V gene: TRBV12-3/TRBV12-4; CDR3 protein: CASTAPGKPIDEQFF; CDR3 DNA: TGTGCCAGCACCGCCCCCGGGAAACCTATCGATGAGCAGTTCTTC
clone size: few; D gene: TRBD2; J gene: TRBJ2-5; V gene: TRBV4-2; CDR3 protein: CASSQRAGSAGGEETQYF; CDR3 DNA: TGTGCCAGCAGCCAAAGGGCAGGATCTGCGGGAGGGGAAGAGACCCAGTACTTC
clone size: -; D gene: -; J gene: TRBJ2-1; V gene: TRBV6-5; CDR3 protein: CASSYSQGTNNEQFF; CDR3 DNA: TGTGCCAGCAGTTACTCTCAGGGGACCAACAATGAGCAGTTCTTC